This TCR beta chain was found in a study of T cell responses to AZD1222 COVID-19 vaccine. General study results and limits: Every sample of the repertoires postdated the peak T cell response. Baseline testing showed seropositivity in only a handful of AZD1222 recipients. Females made up more of the donors, who were largely white British, and clonal diversity may have come out too low.

Details on this clone: Its antigen is still unknown.

Germline CDR1 SQVTM, CDR2 ANQGSEA. There are 16 residues in the CDR3. V lost 4 bases and J lost 2; bases outside the gene matches: 10. The table came from immunoSEQ multiplex PCR; TCRdb's copy has only in-frame clones and leaves some out. Of approximately 190,000 clones in the sample, 80% to 90% were seen once. The material sequenced was peripheral blood, taken on day 0 of MenACWY control vaccination. This clonotype was sampled from an adult in good health. This rearrangement joins TRBV29-1 to TRBJ2-3; TRBD2 matches at 9 bases. Written as DNA, the CDR3 is TGCAGCGTTGGAGGGAGTAGCGGGGGCCTCACAGATACGCAGTATTTT. Translating gives CSVGGSSGGLTDTQYF.